Sequencing of this T cell receptor (beta chain) was carried out in a study of OX40 agonist ivuxolimab in advanced cancers. At the level of the whole study: Ivuxolimab was a fully human IgG2 agonistic monoclonal antibody targeting the costimulatory receptor OX40 (CD134). Intravenous ivuxolimab was administered to patients every 2 weeks at six dose levels: 0.01, 0.1, 0.3, 1.5, 3 and 10 mg/kg. Of the roughly 53 patients in dose escalation, some 20 had hepatocellular carcinoma, some 15 had melanoma, 9 had renal cell carcinoma and 9 had head and neck cancer. In the dose-escalation cohort, 65% to 90% of patients were male, and the mean age was about 55 years, with a range of roughly 20 to 80. Prior anti-PD-1, anti-PD-L1 or anti-CTLA-4 therapy was permitted, and roughly two fifths of dose-escalation patients had received checkpoint inhibitors. Partial responses were achieved by three dose-escalation patients, of whom one had hepatocellular carcinoma and two had cutaneous melanoma. The purpose of peripheral TCRbeta sequencing was to test whether ivuxolimab changed TCR sequence diversity and led to clonal T-cell expansion. The paper reports the monotherapy dose-escalation portion (N of about 50 patients) of the phase I ivuxolimab trial.

A note on this clone: Its antigen remains undetermined. No base qualities exist here, and no much larger clone lies one base off it.

Patients with autoimmune disease history or receiving systemic immunosuppression were excluded from the trial. In every dose cohort, peripheral blood was drawn for TCR sequencing at baseline, cycle 4 day 1, and cycle 7 day 1. Samples came from an open-label, multicenter, first-in-human phase I dose-escalation trial of ivuxolimab. Adults with locally advanced or metastatic melanoma, renal cell, hepatocellular, or head and neck squamous cell carcinoma were enrolled in the trial. Before TCR sequencing, CD4+ T cells and CD8+ T cells from peripheral blood were sorted into separate populations. The junction shows trimming of 4 bases on V and 0 bases on J, and the gene matches do not reach 9 bases of it. Spanning cysteine to phenylalanine, the CDR3 consists of 17 amino acids. Kept here is only the CDR3 DNA, which spans 51 bases and is read in frame from base 1. The germline V gene supplies CDR1 SGDLS and CDR2 YYNGEE.

Genomic DNA was extracted from sorted cells for sequencing of the TCRbeta CDR3 region. The immunoSEQ Assay was used for sequencing of TCRbeta CDR3 regions. TCRdb carries this immuneACCESS record with in-frame sequences only. Its versions omit some clonotypes, under half of them owing to an unresolved V gene in the studies checked, with the rest unexplained. This sample lists some 50,000 clones; 90% to 95% were detected once. Roughly 4.5% of the sample lies in the top ten. Beyond this particular receptor, the publication reports: Low levels of normalized T-cell clonal expansion were also shown by some nonresponding patients. At doses of 0.1 to 3.0 mg/kg, clonal expansion of both CD4+ and CD8+ T cells in blood was seen between baseline and week 6. In partial responders in the 0.1-3.0 mg/kg groups, normalized peripheral clonal expansion was found to be among the lowest, especially among CD8+ T cells. After ivuxolimab, more expanded clones were found on average in CD8+ T cells than in CD4+ T cells. The antigen specificity of the peripheral T cells that underwent clonal expansion was not determined.

The sample consisted of CD4+ or CD8+ T cells sorted from blood, taken in a trial of the OX40 agonist ivuxolimab. The sequence links TRBV9 to TRBJ2-1, with 8 junctional bases fitting TRBD1. The sequence came from an adult with an advanced solid tumor such as melanoma, head and neck, liver or kidney cancer. This receptor has the CDR3 CASSNRQGTSSYNEQFF. The sequence in DNA is TGTGCCAGCAGCAACCGACAGGGGACGAGCTCCTACAATGAGCAGTTCTTC.